These 21 T cell receptor beta chains share one sample of origin, sequenced in a study of tissue T cells after allogeneic stem cell transplantation (dated by TCRdb to between 2022 and 2023). The method behind the library was the immunoSEQ multiplex PCR assay. TCRdb limited this immuneACCESS table to in-frame rearrangements with V and J called. A share of clones is missing; checked studies link under half to unresolved V genes, and the rest is unexplained. A total of about 7,400 clones appear in this sample, around 68% of them only once. The top ten hold 0.7% to 0.95% of the sample. The sequenced sample was blood. The source of these receptors is a female BALB/c mouse in good health. This mouse strain carries MHC haplotype H2-d.

As concerns this clone: Gene names follow the mouse nomenclature. Partial CDR3 DNA: TGTGCCAGCAGCCCCGACTGGGACTCCTATGAACAGTAC. This gives the protein CASSPDWDSYEQY. The CDR3 in its entirety is CASSPDWDSYEQYF. The chain combines TRBV5 with TRBJ2-7; 7 bases are shared with TRBD2. The read gets to within 1 residue of the CDR3 end, and the germline J gene fills in the rest. V shed 4 bases and J 0 bases; nucleotides not matched to a gene: 3. Germline CDR1 and CDR2: LGHNA and YNLKQL (reference sequence). The CDR3 has 14 residues.

Concerning this clone itself: The germline and genes are mouse ones. The DNA ends 1 residue before the CDR3 does, and the rest of the CDR3 is filled in from the germline J gene. The gene calls are TRBV13-3 and TRBJ1-3; 7 nucleotides match TRBD1. Unmatched junction bases numbered 7, after V lost 7 bases and J lost 0 bases. The CDR3 contains 15 residues. Germline CDR1 reads NNHDY; CDR2 reads SYVADS. The sequenced CDR3 bases are TGTGCCAGCGCCGAGGGGGCGAATTCTGGAAATACGCTCTAT. Translating gives CASAEGANSGNTLY. Given in full, the CDR3 is CASAEGANSGNTLYF. Based on the CDR3 plus reference TRBV13-3 and TRBJ1-3, the full variable domain is EAAVTQSPRSKVAVTGGKVTLSCHQTNNHDYMYWYRQDTGHGLRLIHYSYVADSTEKGDIPDGYKASRPSQENFSLILELASLSQTAVYFCASAEGANSGNTLYFGEGSRLIVV.

This clone was seen a handful of times. Mouse gene names apply. Read data end 1 residue before the CDR3 end; the end is taken from the germline J gene. The chain is built from TRBV13-1 and TRBJ2-7; 7 bases match TRBD1. The CDR3 loop spans 13 amino acids. V lost 3 bases to trimming and J lost 5 bases; unmatched junction nucleotides: 5. Germline V lookup: CDR1 NSHNY, CDR2 SYGAGN. The CDR3 loop is CASSAGQRDEQYF. CDR3 DNA, as far as it was read: TGTGCCAGCAGTGCGGGACAGAGGGATGAACAGTAC.

As to this clone: Gene and germline names: mouse. The chain's CDR3 is CASSIWTGANTEVFF. The part of the CDR3 DNA that was read is TGTGCCAGCAGTATTTGGACAGGGGCAAACACAGAAGTCTTC. The V call is TRBV19, the J call TRBJ1-1, with 9 bases aligning to TRBD1. Read coverage stops 1 residue before the CDR3 terminus; the germline J gene supplies the remainder. This CDR3 is built from 15 residues. V dropped 2 bases and J dropped 0; count of bases not matched to a gene: 2. CDR1 FNHDT and CDR2 SITEND come from the germline V gene (reference sequence).

Notes on this clone: Gene labels here are mouse ones. Read data end 1 residue before the CDR3 end; the end is taken from the germline J gene. This chain uses TRBV31 with TRBJ2-5; D is possibly TRBD2 (6 bases). The CDR3 sequence is 16 residues long. V was pared by 0 bases and J by 6 bases, with 19 bases between. Looked up from germline, CDR1 is GKSSPN and CDR2 is SITVG. CDR3 DNA, as far as it was read: TGTGCCTGGAGTCTAGACTCGCGACTGGAAGGGGACACCCAGTAC. It translates to CAWSLDSRLEGDTQY. The entire CDR3 protein reads CAWSLDSRLEGDTQYF.

Details on this clone: Mouse names are used for the genes. The read falls 1 residue short of the CDR3 end, and the missing part is taken from the germline J gene. The chain joins TRBV4 to TRBJ1-4; 7 bases match TRBD1. Germline V gives CDR1 LGHDT, CDR2 YNNKQL (reference sequence). This CDR3 is 15 amino acids long. V gave up 4 bases and J gave up 0 bases; unmatched junction bases: 2. The CDR3 is CASSLTGVSNERLFF. The sequenced CDR3 bases are TGTGCCAGCAGCTTAACAGGGGTTTCCAACGAAAGATTATTT.

Concerning this clone itself: Gene labels here are mouse ones. The read ends 1 residue shy of where the CDR3 ends; the end is completed using the germline J gene. In the same sample, other DNA sequences code for this CDR3. The chain uses TRBV1 and TRBJ2-1, with unresolved D. The germline CDR1 and CDR2 sequences are NSQYPW and LRSPGD (reference sequence). The CDR3 loop spans 15 amino acids. The germline V and J ends were trimmed by 0 bases and 1 base, with 7 bases remaining between them. The CDR3 reads CTCSADTGNYAEQFF. CDR3 bases read: TGCACCTGCAGTGCAGATACGGGGAACTATGCTGAGCAGTTC.

This clone was counted once. Gene names and germline match the mouse. The DNA ends 1 residue before the CDR3 does, and the rest of the CDR3 is filled in from the germline J gene. This sequence joins TRBV1 and TRBJ1-4; the match to TRBD1 covers 11 bases. This CDR3 has 15 residues. Trimming cost V 4 bases and J 6 bases; bases outside gene matches: 4. Per the germline V gene, CDR1 is NSQYPW and CDR2 is LRSPGD (reference sequence). CDR3 in amino acids: CTCSEPGQGDERLFF. The sequenced part of the CDR3 DNA is TGCACCTGCAGTGAACCGGGACAGGGGGACGAAAGATTATTT.

Concerning this clone itself: Germline and genes: mouse. The CDR3 sequence: CASSSGLGANTLYF. The part of the CDR3 DNA that was read is TGTGCCAGCAGCTCGGGACTGGGGGCAAACACCTTGTAC. The J gene is TRBJ2-4, the V gene TRBV4; 11 bases fit TRBD2. The CDR3 extends 1 residue past the end of the read, so its final part is completed from the germline J gene. Unmatched junction bases numbered 2, after V lost 4 bases and J lost 5 bases. The CDR3 is 14 amino acids. The germline gives CDR1 LGHDT, CDR2 YNNKQL (reference sequence).

Comment on this clone: Gene and germline names: mouse. The observed sequence ends 1 residue before the CDR3 terminus, with the missing tail filled in from the germline J gene. The chain joins TRBV19 to TRBJ2-3, with 9 bases lining up with TRBD1. The germline CDR1 and CDR2 sequences are FNHDT and SITEND (reference sequence). The CDR3 covers 14 residues. The V gene end was trimmed by 3 bases and the J gene end by 3 bases; junction bases not matched to a gene: 2. The sequenced CDR3 bases are TGTGCCAGCAGTACCGGGACAGGGGCAGAAACGCTGTAT. Amino acid sequence: CASSTGTGAETLY. The full-length CDR3 reads as CASSTGTGAETLYF.

Comments on this clone: Gene names denote mouse genes. The read stops 1 residue short of the end of the CDR3; the missing end is completed from the germline J gene. The rearrangement joins TRBV13-2 to TRBJ2-5, with TRBD1 as a possible D gene (6 bases). Per the germline V gene, CDR1 is NNHNN and CDR2 is SYGAGS (reference sequence). With 0 bases removed from V and 3 bases from J, the gap between germline ends came to 8 bases. This CDR3 comprises 14 residues. The DNA read from the CDR3 is TGTGCCAGCGGTGATGGGGGACAACAAGACACCCAGTAC. Amino acids: CASGDGGQQDTQY. Given in full, the CDR3 is CASGDGGQQDTQYF.

As for this clone: The genes and germline here are from mouse. The CDR3 sequence is CASSLYRGQTEVFF. The DNA read from the CDR3 is TGTGCCAGCAGTCTGTATCGGGGGCAGACAGAAGTCTTC. This rearrangement joins TRBV24 to TRBJ1-1, with D perhaps matching TRBD1 (6 bases). The read ends 1 residue shy of where the CDR3 ends; the end is completed using the germline J gene. From germline, CDR1 is KGHTA and CDR2 FRNEEI. The CDR3 loop spans 14 amino acids. Between the trimmed V and J ends, which lost 0 bases and 5 bases, there was a span of 10 bases.

Of note for this clone: Mouse names are used for the genes. The read ends 1 residue early relative to the CDR3; the germline J gene fills the gap. The chain couples TRBV20 to TRBJ2-3, with TRBD1 matching 10 bases. The junction had 2 bases not matched to a gene; V was cut back by 7 bases and J by 4 bases. This CDR3 contains 12 residues. Germline values: CDR1 GFQATS, CDR2 STVNSAI. Partial CDR3 DNA: TGTGGTGGGACAGGGGGTTCAGAAACGCTGTAT. Translating it yields CGGTGGSETLY. The whole CDR3 reads CGGTGGSETLYF.

Details on this clone: Gene labels here are mouse ones. The read gets to within 1 residue of the CDR3 end, and the germline J gene fills in the rest. This chain links TRBV13-1 with TRBJ2-2; tentatively, D is TRBD1 or TRBD2 (5 bases each). With 3 bases removed from V and 0 bases from J, the gap between germline ends came to 6 bases. Germline CDR1 NSHNY, CDR2 SYGAGN. The CDR3 runs to 14 residues. Incomplete CDR3 DNA: TGTGCCAGCAGTGCGGGGGCAAACACCGGGCAGCTCTAC. Translation: CASSAGANTGQLY. The complete CDR3 sequence is CASSAGANTGQLYF.

In its sample, this clone was seen a few times. The genes are named according to mouse. The CDR3 end lies 1 residue beyond the end of the read and is filled in from the germline J gene. V and J are TRBV29 and TRBJ2-7; D possibly corresponds to TRBD2 (6 bases). Germline assignment: CDR1 MSHET and CDR2 SYDVDS. Trimming shortened V by 4 bases and J by 3 bases, and 7 bases separated the two germline ends. CDR3 length: 12 amino acids. The CDR3 protein is CASSSGGYEQYF. The sequenced part of the CDR3 DNA is TGTGCTAGCAGTTCGGGGGGCTATGAACAGTAC. The full variable domain, in which reference TRBV29 and TRBJ2-7 provide the parts outside the CDR3, is DMKVTQMPRYLIKRMGENVLLECGQDMSHETMYWYRQDPGLGLQLIYISYDVDSNSEGDIPKGYRVSRKKREHFSLILDSAKTNQTSVYFCASSSGGYEQYFGPGTRLTVL.

As regards this clone: An end of the junction differs from the germline gene, which may be a read error. The listed genes are named as in mouse. The read comes to an end 1 residue before the CDR3 does, leaving the germline J gene to fill in the end. The chain recombines TRBV20 with TRBJ1-3, with TRBD1 matching 7 bases. This CDR3 is built from 12 residues. From germline, CDR1 is GFQATS and CDR2 STVNSAI. CDR3 DNA (partial): TGTGGTGCCAGGGGGGCTGGAAATACGCTCTAT. This sequence encodes CGARGAGNTLY. The full CDR3 protein reads CGARGAGNTLYF.

As regards this clone: The listed genes are named as in mouse. The observed sequence ends 1 residue before the CDR3 terminus, with the missing tail filled in from the germline J gene. The rearrangement uses TRBV13-2 and TRBJ2-1; D is possibly TRBD1 (6 bases). V was shortened by 3 bases and J by 0 bases, with 10 bases between the two germline ends. Germline CDR1 is NNHNN and CDR2 is SYGAGS (reference sequence). The CDR3 totals 15 residues. CDR3 region: CASGGGHLNYAEQFF. The CDR3 DNA, read in part, is TGTGCCAGCGGTGGGGGACATCTTAACTATGCTGAGCAGTTC.

Concerning this clone itself: The gene names here belong to mouse. The CDR3 end is not reached by the read, which stops 1 residue before it; the germline J gene fills it in. This chain links TRBV13-1 with TRBJ1-3, with 10 positions matching TRBD1. The germline CDR1 and CDR2 sequences are NSHNY and SYGAGN. The CDR3 extends over 16 amino acids. V lost 2 bases to trimming and J lost 0 bases; unmatched junction nucleotides: 2. The covered CDR3 bases are TGTGCCAGCAGTGACCGGGACAGGGGTTCTGGAAATACGCTCTAT. This encodes CASSDRDRGSGNTLY. The full CDR3 sequence reads CASSDRDRGSGNTLYF.

In this sample, this clone turned up a few times. Each gene name is a mouse one. The CDR3 goes on 1 residue after the read ends, and that part is filled in from the germline J gene. The rearrangement uses TRBV13-1 and TRBJ1-2, with D possibly being TRBD1 (6 bases). Germline V gene sequence: CDR1 NSHNY, CDR2 SYGAGN. The CDR3 length is 14 residues. Trimming cost V 3 bases and J 1 base, with 10 bases left between them. The CDR3 bases that were read are TGTGCCAGCAGTGGCCCGGGACAAAACTCCGACTACACC. Amino acids: CASSGPGQNSDYT. The full CDR3 is CASSGPGQNSDYTF.

As for this clone: The gene names here belong to mouse. The read gets to within 1 residue of the CDR3 end, and the germline J gene fills in the rest. The chain links TRBV13-1 to TRBJ2-1; 7 nucleotides align to TRBD2. CDR1 is NSHNY, CDR2 SYGAGN, per germline. The CDR3 extends over 15 amino acids. V dropped 0 bases and J dropped 3; count of bases not matched to a gene: 3. CDR3 protein: CASSDAGGGYAEQFF. CDR3 bases read: TGTGCCAGCAGTGATGCGGGGGGGGGCTATGCTGAGCAGTTC.

Turning to this clone: Any gene name here is a mouse gene name. The read is 1 residue too short to cover the CDR3 end, so that end is filled in from the germline J gene. The rearrangement links TRBV13-2 to TRBJ2-7, with TRBD2 matching over 10 bases. The length of the CDR3 is 12 residues. Trimming removed 4 bases from V and 7 bases from J; junction bases left unmatched: 2. Per germline, CDR1 NNHNN and CDR2 SYGAGS (reference sequence). CDR3 region: CASGRDWGEQYF. The covered CDR3 bases are TGTGCCAGCGGTCGGGACTGGGGCGAACAGTAC.